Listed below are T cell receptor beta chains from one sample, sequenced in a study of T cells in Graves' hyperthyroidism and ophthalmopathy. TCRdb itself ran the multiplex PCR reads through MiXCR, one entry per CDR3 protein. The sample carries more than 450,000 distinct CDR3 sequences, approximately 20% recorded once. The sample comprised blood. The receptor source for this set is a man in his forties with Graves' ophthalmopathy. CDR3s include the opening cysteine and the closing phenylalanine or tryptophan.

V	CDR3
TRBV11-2	CASSLGLDITDTQYF
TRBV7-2	CASSPPSRILHF
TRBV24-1	CATSDPGLAEETQYF
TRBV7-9	CASSSRISGGMETQYF
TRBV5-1	CASSVEGLGGTQYF
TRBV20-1	CSAREGATEAFF
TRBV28	CASGGLAGGNEQFF
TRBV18	CASSPPLTSGTDTQYF
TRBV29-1	CSGRQAFWSNEQFF
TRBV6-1	CASSFLDLNTEAFF
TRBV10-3	CAISGKGMNTEAFF
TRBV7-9	CASSPDYQGYGYTF
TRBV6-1	CASSATDSPLHF
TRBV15	CATSRDGLRTGGGKLFF
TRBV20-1	CSASELAGIHYEQYF
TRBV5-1	CASSSISGASYNEQFF
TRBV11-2	CASSSTGSSLSQYF
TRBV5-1	CGSKQGPSSEQYF
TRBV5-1	CASSPGLVPGELFF
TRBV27	CASSSTRNYGYTF
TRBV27	CASSLFGAATNEKLFF
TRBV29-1	CSVLSQRERYEQYF
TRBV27	CASSLRLAAYEQYF
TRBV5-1	CASSLVGESTDTQYF
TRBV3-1	CASSQPKDRGRGEKLFF
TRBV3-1	CASSQETHQETQYF
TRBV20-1	CSARVWGAPEAFF
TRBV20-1	CSASQAGYNQPQHF
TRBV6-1	CASSPFSGSTYNEQFF
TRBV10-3	CAISSGLAVNTGELFF
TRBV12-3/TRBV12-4	CASSRQGGGTYEQYF
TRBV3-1	CASSQRDEQYF
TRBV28	CASRLTGTRGETQYF
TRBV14	CASSQESSLANTGELFF
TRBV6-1	CASTLQGAAEAFF
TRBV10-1	CASSDAVTSGRETQYF
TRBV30	CAWSGGVGDTQYF
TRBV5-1	CASSGVASIEQFF
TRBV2	CASSEAVVAGARFFSSYNEQFF
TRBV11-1	CASSFRTSGINEQFF
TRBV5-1	CASSPPRDREPYEQYF
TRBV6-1	CASSEQGLANTGELFF
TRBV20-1	CSATLSETFQETQYF
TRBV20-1	CSARASSGTYTQYF
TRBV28	CASSMAGTSGNEQFF
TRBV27	CASSFRHSPLHF
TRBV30	CAWSLNGANVLTF
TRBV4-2	CASPGTSQSYNEQFF
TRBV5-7	CASIYSGGLSYEQYF
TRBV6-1	CASSDPPGVQTQYF
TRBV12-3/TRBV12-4	CASSRTTGGLNPYEQYF
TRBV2	CASSSGGASPGQYF
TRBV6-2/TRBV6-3	CASTSAGAGQETQYF
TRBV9	CASSIRGGFGTDTQYF
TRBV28	CASSLLTTGANTEAFF